Below are 12 T cell receptor beta chains sequenced from a single sample in a study of regulatory T cells in long-lasting Graves disease. Indicated time point: newly diagnosed GD, antithyroid drugs for less than 3 months. PBMCs were the source of the RNA used for TCR sequencing. In building TCR beta libraries, iRepertoire HTBI primers were used together with Arm-PCR of CDR3 regions. A single record per CDR3 protein comes from TCRdb applying MiXCR to the multiplex PCR reads. The sample has some 500,000 distinct CDR3 sequences, 15% to 20% seen once. These sequences were also reported in another study, on T cells in Graves' hyperthyroidism and ophthalmopathy.

The material was peripheral blood mononuclear cells (PBMCs), obtained at new diagnosis, from a patient treated with antithyroid drugs. The origin of the receptors is a woman aged 35-65 years with Graves disease.

This clonotype was seen at least ten times. The chain joins TRBV30 to TRBJ1-5; 8 bases map to TRBD1. This CDR3 region has 14 residues. J gave up 8 bases and V 1 base, and 7 bases lay outside the gene matches. Germline V gives CDR1 GTSNPN, CDR2 SVGIG (reference sequence). The CDR3 DNA reads TGTGCCTGGAGTGCCGGACAGGGCGGGGAGCCCCAGCATTTT. Its translation: CAWSAGQGGEPQHF.

Ten or more counts support this clonotype. This sequence joins TRBV15 and TRBJ2-5; TRBD1 might be the D (5 bases). CDR3 size: 14 residues. CDR1 is LNHNV and CDR2 is YYDKDF in the germline V gene (reference sequence). Trimming shortened V by 0 bases and J by 5 bases, and 10 bases separated the two germline ends. The CDR3 coding sequence is TGTGCCACCAGCAGAGACCCAGGGTTGGAGACCCAGTACTTC. It translates to CATSRDPGLETQYF.

The V call is TRBV6-1, the J call TRBJ2-1; 10 bases match TRBD2. Germline lookup yields CDR1 MNHNS and CDR2 SASEGT. Trimming removed 7 bases from V and 4 bases from J; junction bases left unmatched: 7. The CDR3 loop spans 15 amino acids. The CDR3 loop reads CASKPGLAAYNEQFF. The CDR3 bases are TGTGCCAGCAAACCTGGACTAGCGGCATACAATGAGCAGTTCTTC.

This clonotype has at least ten counts. The chain carries TRBV7-9 and TRBJ2-3, with TRBD2 matching over 10 bases. The CDR3 loop spans 17 amino acids. In germline, CDR1 is SEHNR, CDR2 FQNEAQ (reference sequence). Unmatched junction bases numbered 10, after V lost 3 bases and J lost 4 bases. CDR3 sequence: CASSLPWASGGSDTQYF. Here the CDR3 DNA reads TGTGCCAGCAGCTTGCCTTGGGCTAGCGGGGGATCAGATACGCAGTATTTT. The whole variable domain, remainder taken from reference TRBV7-9 and TRBJ2-3, is DTGVSQNPRHKITKRGQNVTFRCDPISEHNRLYWYRQTLGQGPEFLTYFQNEAQLEKSRLLSDRFSAERPKGSFSTLEIQRTEQGDSAMYLCASSLPWASGGSDTQYFGPGTRLTVL.

The chain couples TRBV5-1 to TRBJ1-4, with D uncertain. This CDR3 is 14 amino acids long. The V end was cut by 0 bases, the J end by 7 bases, with 10 bases between. Germline V CDR1 and CDR2: SGHRS, YFSETQ. The CDR3 region is CASSLVTGSEKLFF. CDR3 coding DNA: TGCGCCAGCAGCTTGGTCACGGGAAGTGAAAAACTGTTTTTT.

In regard to this clonotype: A read error may produce the germline difference seen at one junction end. V usage is TRBV3-1 and J usage is TRBJ1-6; D remains ambiguous. This CDR3 is built from 13 residues. The germline V gene encodes CDR1 LGHDT and CDR2 YNNKEL (reference sequence). CDR3 coding DNA: TGTGCCAGCAGCCGGGAGTATAATTCACCCCCCCACTTT. Amino acids: CASSREYNSPPHF.

There are a few counts of this clonotype. This chain uses TRBV6-2 or TRBV6-3 with TRBJ2-3; possibly TRBD1 or TRBD2 for D (5 bases each). Trimming took 4 bases from V and 3 from J, leaving 11 bases between them. Germline CDR1 is MNHEY and CDR2 is SVGEGT. The CDR3 runs to 14 residues. Here the CDR3 reads CASSSPRETDTQYF. Here the CDR3 DNA reads TGTGCCAGCAGTTCCCCCAGGGAGACAGATACGCAGTATTTT.

This chain uses TRBV20-1 with TRBJ2-7; D may be TRBD1 (5 bases). The germline V and J ends were trimmed by 0 bases and 0 bases, with 12 bases remaining between them. The germline gives CDR1 DFQATT, CDR2 SNEGSKA (reference sequence). CDR3 length: 15 residues. The CDR3 is CSARDRQLNSYEQYF. DNA of the CDR3: TGCAGTGCTAGAGATAGACAGCTCAACTCCTACGAGCAGTACTTC.

The V gene is TRBV6-1, the J gene TRBJ2-5; 9 positions match TRBD2. Germline V CDR1 and CDR2: MNHNS, SASEGT. This CDR3 is built from 12 residues. V trimming: 10 bases; J trimming: 4 bases; junction bases outside the gene matches: 4. DNA for the CDR3: TGTGCCATCACGACTAGCGGAGAGACCCAGTACTTC. Its translation is CAITTSGETQYF.

This clonotype was seen more than once but under ten times. The chain joins TRBV7-9 to TRBJ1-4; 10 bases fit TRBD1. The germline CDR1 and CDR2 sequences are SEHNR and FQNEAQ (reference sequence). The CDR3 is 17 amino acids. The V segment lost 5 bases and the J segment 0 bases; nucleotides outside the gene matches: 6. CDR3 sequence reads: CASSAGQGIATNEKLFF. CDR3 bases: TGTGCCAGCAGCGCGGGACAGGGGATTGCAACTAATGAAAAACTGTTTTTT.

This clonotype was recorded a few times. The chain uses TRBV13 and TRBJ2-1; tentatively, D is TRBD2 (6 bases). Trimming pared 5 bases from V and 8 bases from J, leaving 13 bases between. Germline CDR1 reads PRHDT; CDR2 reads FYEKMQ (reference sequence). The CDR3 is made up of 13 amino acids. This CDR3 reads CASSRRGFDEQFF. CDR3 DNA sequence: TGTGCCAGCAGCAGGAGGGGATTCGATGAGCAGTTCTTC.

Ten or more counts support this clonotype. The chain combines TRBV7-9 with TRBJ2-7, with D possibly being TRBD2 (6 bases). The length of the CDR3 is 14 residues. Trimming removed 5 bases at V and 5 bases at J, with 16 bases between. CDR1 and CDR2 (germline): SEHNR, FQNEAQ (reference sequence). CDR3 amino acids: CASSGGMGRNEQYF. The CDR3 DNA reads TGTGCCAGCAGCGGAGGGATGGGACGGAACGAGCAGTACTTC.